This TCR beta chain was observed in a study of T cell responses to AZD1222 COVID-19 vaccine. Overall study results and limits: After the peak T cell response, and only then, were repertoires sampled.

Germline CDR1 is MNHNY and CDR2 is SVGAGI (reference sequence). This CDR3 has 16 amino acids. V lost 2 bases, J lost 7 bases, and 10 bases stayed unmatched. The study pooled second doses at about 4 or about 12 weeks. Remarks on this clone: Its target is unknown.

Assay used: immunoSEQ multiplex PCR; TCRdb lists only in-frame clones, some missing. The data contain around 150,000 clones, 88% of them singletons. The material sequenced was peripheral blood, taken 28 days after the second AZD1222 dose. The TCR sequence derives from an adult who received the AZD1222 COVID-19 vaccine. The V gene is TRBV6-6, the J gene TRBJ1-4; 7 positions agree with TRBD1. The CDR3 region is CASSYTGAGSVEKLFF. Here the CDR3 DNA reads TGTGCCAGCAGTTACACAGGGGCAGGCTCGGTTGAAAAACTGTTTTTT.